This T cell receptor (beta chain) is drawn from a study of identical twins. MiXCR, applied by TCRdb to the 5' RACE reads, yields one record per CDR3 protein. The table shows more than 1.5 million distinct CDR3 sequences, with 25% to 35% occurring only once. The germline gives CDR1 SQVTM, CDR2 ANQGSEA. This CDR3 has 11 amino acids. The clonotype was recovered from a newborn girl in good health. The chain combines TRBV29-1 with TRBJ2-5; no clear D gene. The J call may be mistaken, given a closer DNA end match to TRBJ2-7. The sequencing input was cord blood. In DNA form, the CDR3 reads TGCAGCGTTGAGTGGTTGGGCGAGCAGTACTTC. Protein sequence: CSVEWLGEQYF.